What follows are 3 T cell receptor beta chains derived from one specimen sequenced in a study of neoadjuvant anti-PD-1 for oral cavity cancer. Sequenced by immunoSEQ multiplex PCR; TCRdb stores in-frame clones only, minus some. The profile covers more than 7,000 clones, with around 66% appearing a single time and around 4% taken by the ten largest. Stated time point: after neoadjuvant nivolumab, at surgical resection. The specimen was PBMCs, collected after nivolumab (anti-PD-1) treatment. These receptors were collected from a person aged 40 to 85 with oral cavity squamous cell carcinoma.

The gene calls are TRBV5-6 and TRBJ2-1; TRBD1 aligns across 8 bases. Germline V gene lookup returns CDR1 SGHDT and CDR2 YYEEEE. The CDR3 is 15 residues long. The V and J ends lost 3 bases and 1 base, in that order; junction bases with no gene match: 3. The DNA of the CDR3 is TGTGCCAGCAGCTCCGGGACAGGATCCTACAATGAGCAGTTCTTC. It encodes CASSSGTGSYNEQFF.

The rearrangement links TRBV7-9 to TRBJ1-1; a weak D match, TRBD1 (5 bases). The germline V gene encodes CDR1 SEHNR and CDR2 FQNEAQ (reference sequence). The germline V and J ends were trimmed by 3 bases and 4 bases, with 15 bases remaining between them. This CDR3 spans 15 amino acids. CDR3 amino acids: CASSLVPRGVTEAFF. The CDR3 bases are TGTGCCAGCAGCTTGGTCCCTCGAGGGGTCACTGAAGCTTTCTTT.

This clone was observed a handful of times. This sequence joins TRBV2 and TRBJ2-2; no firm D call. V lost 3 bases to trimming and J lost 5 bases, with 13 bases between them. Germline values: CDR1 SNHLY, CDR2 FYNNEI. The CDR3 extends over 15 amino acids. CDR3 nucleotides: TGTGCCAGCAGTGAGCACAAAACTTGGACCGGGGAGCTGTTTTTT. It specifies CASSEHKTWTGELFF.